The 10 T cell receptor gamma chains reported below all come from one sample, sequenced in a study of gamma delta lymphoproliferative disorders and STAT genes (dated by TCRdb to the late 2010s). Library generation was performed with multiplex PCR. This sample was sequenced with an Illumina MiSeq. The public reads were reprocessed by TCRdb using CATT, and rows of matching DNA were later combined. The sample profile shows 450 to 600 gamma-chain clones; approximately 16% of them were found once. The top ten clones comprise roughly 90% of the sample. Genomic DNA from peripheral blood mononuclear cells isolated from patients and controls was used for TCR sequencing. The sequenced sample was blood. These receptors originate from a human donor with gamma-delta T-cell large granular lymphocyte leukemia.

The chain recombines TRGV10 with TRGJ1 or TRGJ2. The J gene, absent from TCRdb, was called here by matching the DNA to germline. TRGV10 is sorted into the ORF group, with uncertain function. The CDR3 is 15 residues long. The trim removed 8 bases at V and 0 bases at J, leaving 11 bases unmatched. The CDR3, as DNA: TGTGCTGCGTGGGATTATGTCCAGAATTATTATAAGAAACTCTTT. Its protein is CAAWDYVQNYYKKLF.

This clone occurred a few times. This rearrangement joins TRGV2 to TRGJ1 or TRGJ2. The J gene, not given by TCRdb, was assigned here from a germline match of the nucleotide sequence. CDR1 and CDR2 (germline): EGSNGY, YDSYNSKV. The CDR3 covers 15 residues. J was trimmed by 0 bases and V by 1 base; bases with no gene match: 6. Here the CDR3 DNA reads TGTGCCACCTGGGACGGCCCCCAGAATTATTATAAGAAACTCTTT. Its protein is CATWDGPQNYYKKLF.

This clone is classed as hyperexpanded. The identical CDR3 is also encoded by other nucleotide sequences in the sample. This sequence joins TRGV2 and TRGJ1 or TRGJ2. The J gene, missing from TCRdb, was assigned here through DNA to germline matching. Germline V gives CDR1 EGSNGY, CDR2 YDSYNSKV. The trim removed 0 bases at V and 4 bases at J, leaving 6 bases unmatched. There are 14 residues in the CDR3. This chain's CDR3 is CATWDGPSYYKKLF. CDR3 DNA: TGTGCCACCTGGGACGGGCCGTCGTATTATAAGAAACTCTTT.

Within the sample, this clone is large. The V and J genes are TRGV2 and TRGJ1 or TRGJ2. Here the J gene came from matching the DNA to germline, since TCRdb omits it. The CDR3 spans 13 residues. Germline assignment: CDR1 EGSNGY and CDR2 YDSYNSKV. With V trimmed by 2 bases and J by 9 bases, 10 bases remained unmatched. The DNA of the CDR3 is TGTGCCACCTGGGACGCGCTAGACGTTAAGAAACTCTTT. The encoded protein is CATWDALDVKKLF.

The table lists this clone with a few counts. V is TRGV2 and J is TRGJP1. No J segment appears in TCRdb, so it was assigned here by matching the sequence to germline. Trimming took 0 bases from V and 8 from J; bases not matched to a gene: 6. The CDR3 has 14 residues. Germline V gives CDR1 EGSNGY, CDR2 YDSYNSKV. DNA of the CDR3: TGTGCCACCTGGGACGGGCCTAAGGGTTGGTTCAAGATATTT. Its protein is CATWDGPKGWFKIF.

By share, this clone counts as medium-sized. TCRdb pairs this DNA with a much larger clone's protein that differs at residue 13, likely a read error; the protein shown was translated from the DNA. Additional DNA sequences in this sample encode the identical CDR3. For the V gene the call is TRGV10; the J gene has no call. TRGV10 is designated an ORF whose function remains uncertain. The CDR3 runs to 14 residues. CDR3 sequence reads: CAAWTLSTGWFKLF. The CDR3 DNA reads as TGTGCTGCGTGGACCCTATCCACTGGTTGGTTCAAGTTATTT.

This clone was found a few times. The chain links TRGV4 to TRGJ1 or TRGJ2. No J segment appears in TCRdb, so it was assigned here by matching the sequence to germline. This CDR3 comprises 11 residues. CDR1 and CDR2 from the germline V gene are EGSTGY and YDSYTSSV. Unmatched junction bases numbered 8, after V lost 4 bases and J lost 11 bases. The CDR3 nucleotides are TGTGCCACCTGGGACGATCAGGAGAAACTCTTT. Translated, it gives CATWDDQEKLF.

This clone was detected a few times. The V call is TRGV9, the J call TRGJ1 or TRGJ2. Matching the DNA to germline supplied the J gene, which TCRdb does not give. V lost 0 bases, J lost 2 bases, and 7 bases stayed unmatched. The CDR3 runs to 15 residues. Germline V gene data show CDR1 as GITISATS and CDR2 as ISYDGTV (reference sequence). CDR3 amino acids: CALWEVHADYYKKLF. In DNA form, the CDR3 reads TGTGCCTTGTGGGAGGTGCATGCGGATTATTATAAGAAACTCTTT.

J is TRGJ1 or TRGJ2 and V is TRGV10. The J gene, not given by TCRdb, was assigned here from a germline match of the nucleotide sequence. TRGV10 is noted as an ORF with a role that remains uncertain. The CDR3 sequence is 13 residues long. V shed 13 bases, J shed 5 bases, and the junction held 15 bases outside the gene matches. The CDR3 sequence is CAGYRLLDYKKLF. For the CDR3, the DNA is TGTGCTGGTTACAGACTACTGGATTATAAGAAACTCTTT.

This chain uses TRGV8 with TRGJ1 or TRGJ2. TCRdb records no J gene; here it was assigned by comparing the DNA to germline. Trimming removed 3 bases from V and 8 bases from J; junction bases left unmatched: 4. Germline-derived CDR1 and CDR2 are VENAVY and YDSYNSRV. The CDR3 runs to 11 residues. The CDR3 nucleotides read TGTGCCACCTGGGATCTGAATAAGAAACTCTTT. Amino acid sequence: CATWDLNKKLF.